This TCR beta chain was captured by sequencing in a study of T cell changes during pregnancy in multiple sclerosis (dated by TCRdb to between 2017 and 2020). Some background on the complete study: The study looked at changes in the T cell repertoire across pregnancy in women with multiple sclerosis.

A word on this clone: No antigen is known for it. No much larger clone is present one base from it, and per-base qualities are unavailable.

Library method: the immunoSEQ multiplex PCR assay. TCRdb took this table from immuneACCESS and kept in-frame rearrangements with V and J called. Such tables lack part of the clones; where checked against another copy, unresolved V genes explain under half of the gap, and the rest is unexplained. The sample table lists some 80,000 clones, approximately 95% of them with a count of one. 0.11% to 0.15% of the sample rests with the top ten. Via the germline V gene (reference sequence), CDR1 is SEHNR and CDR2 FQNEAQ. After removal of 0 bases from V and 4 bases from J, the junction retains 0 bases not matched to a gene. Including cysteine and phenylalanine, the CDR3 has 15 amino acids. Only the CDR3 portion is preserved as DNA: 45 bases, with reading frame beginning at the first base.

The TCR sequence derives from a female donor with multiple sclerosis, enrolled in a pregnancy study. The chain joins TRBV7-9 to TRBJ1-4, and 9 bases in between align with TRBD1. This specimen consisted of CD4+ T cells from peripheral blood mononuclear cells, obtained after pregnancy. The CDR3 corresponds to CASSLAGQGNEKLFF. The sequenced DNA is TGTGCCAGCAGCTTAGCGGGACAGGGTAATGAAAAACTGTTTTTT.